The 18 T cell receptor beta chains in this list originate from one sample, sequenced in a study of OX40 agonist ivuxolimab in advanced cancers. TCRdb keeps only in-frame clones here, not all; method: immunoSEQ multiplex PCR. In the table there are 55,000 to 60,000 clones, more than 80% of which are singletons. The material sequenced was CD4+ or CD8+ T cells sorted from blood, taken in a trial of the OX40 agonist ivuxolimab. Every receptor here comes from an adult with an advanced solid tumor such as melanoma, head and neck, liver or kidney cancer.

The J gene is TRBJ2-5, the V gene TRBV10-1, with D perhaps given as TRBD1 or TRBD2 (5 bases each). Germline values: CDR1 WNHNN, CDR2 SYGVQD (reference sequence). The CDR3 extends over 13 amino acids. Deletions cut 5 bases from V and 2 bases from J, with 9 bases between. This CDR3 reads CASSRGPQETQYF. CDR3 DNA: TGCGCCAGCAGTCGGGGACCTCAAGAGACCCAGTACTTC.

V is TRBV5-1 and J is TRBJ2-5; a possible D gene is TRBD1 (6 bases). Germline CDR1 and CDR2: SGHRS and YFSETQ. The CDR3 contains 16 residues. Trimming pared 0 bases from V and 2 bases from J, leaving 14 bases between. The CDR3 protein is CASSLGQAIKQETQYF. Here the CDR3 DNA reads TGCGCCAGCAGCTTGGGACAGGCAATTAAACAAGAGACCCAGTACTTC.

CDR3 DNA: TGTGCCAGCAGTCCTCAGACAGGACCCCGGGAAGGAGATACGCAGTATTTT. Its translation is CASSPQTGPREGDTQYF. This chain connects TRBV27 to TRBJ2-3, with D possibly TRBD1 on 6 matching bases. V lost 5 bases and J 5 bases, leaving 23 bases between the germline ends. CDR3 length: 17 residues. Germline CDR1 is MNHEY and CDR2 is SMNVEV (reference sequence).

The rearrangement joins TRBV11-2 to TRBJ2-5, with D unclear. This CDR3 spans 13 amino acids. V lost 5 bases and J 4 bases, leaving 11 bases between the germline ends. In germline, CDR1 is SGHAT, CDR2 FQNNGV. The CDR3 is CASSRARLETQYF. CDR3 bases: TGTGCCAGCAGCCGGGCGCGTCTAGAGACCCAGTACTTC.

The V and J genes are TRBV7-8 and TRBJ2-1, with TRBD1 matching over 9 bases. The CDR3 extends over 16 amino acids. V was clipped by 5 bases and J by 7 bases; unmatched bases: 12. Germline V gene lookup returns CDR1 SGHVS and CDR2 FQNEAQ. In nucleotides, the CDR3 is TGTGCCAGCAGCGCCCGGGACAGGGTCTCCGGGAATGAGCAGTTCTTC. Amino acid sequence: CASSARDRVSGNEQFF. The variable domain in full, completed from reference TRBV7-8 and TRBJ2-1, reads GAGVSQSPRYKVAKRGQDVALRCDPISGHVSLFWYQQALGQGPEFLTYFQNEAQLDKSGLPSDRFFAERPEGSVSTLKIQRTQQEDSAVYLCASSARDRVSGNEQFFGPGTRLTVL.

The CDR3 nucleotides are TGTGCCAGCAGCTTAGGTTCAAGTAGGGACAGGGGTCTGGAGACCCAGTACTTC. Translation gives CASSLGSSRDRGLETQYF. This chain links TRBV11-2 with TRBJ2-5; 10 nucleotides agree with TRBD1. V lost 1 base, J lost 5 bases, and 13 bases stayed unmatched. From germline, CDR1 is SGHAT and CDR2 FQNNGV. CDR3 length: 18 residues. The full variable domain, rest sourced from reference TRBV11-2 and TRBJ2-5, is EAGVAQSPRYKIIEKRQSVAFWCNPISGHATLYWYQQILGQGPKLLIQFQNNGVVDDSQLPKDRFSAERLKGVDSTLKIQPAKLEDSAVYLCASSLGSSRDRGLETQYFGPGTRLLVL.

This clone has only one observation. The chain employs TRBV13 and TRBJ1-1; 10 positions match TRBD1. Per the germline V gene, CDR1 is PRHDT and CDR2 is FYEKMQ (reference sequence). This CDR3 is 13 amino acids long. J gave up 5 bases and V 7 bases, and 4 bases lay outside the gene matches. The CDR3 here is CASTWTGGTEAFF. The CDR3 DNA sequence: TGTGCCAGCACTTGGACAGGGGGAACTGAAGCTTTCTTT.

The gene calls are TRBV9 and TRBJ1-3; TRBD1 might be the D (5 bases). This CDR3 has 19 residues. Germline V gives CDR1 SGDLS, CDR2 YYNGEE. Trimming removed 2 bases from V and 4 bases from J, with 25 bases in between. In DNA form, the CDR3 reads TGTGCCAGCAGCGTCCGACAGTTCACCCCTTCGGATATAGGAAACACCATATATTTT. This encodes CASSVRQFTPSDIGNTIYF.

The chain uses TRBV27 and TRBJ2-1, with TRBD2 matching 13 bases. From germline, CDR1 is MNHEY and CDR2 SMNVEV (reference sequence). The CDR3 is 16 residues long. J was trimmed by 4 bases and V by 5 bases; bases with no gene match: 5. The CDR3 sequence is CASSLVLAGGYNEQFF. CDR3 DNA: TGTGCCAGCAGTCTGGTACTAGCGGGGGGGTACAATGAGCAGTTCTTC.

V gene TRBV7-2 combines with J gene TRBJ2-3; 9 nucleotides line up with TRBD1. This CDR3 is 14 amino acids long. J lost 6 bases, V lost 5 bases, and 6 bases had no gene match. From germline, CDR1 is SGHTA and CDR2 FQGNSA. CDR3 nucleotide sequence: TGTGCCAGCAGCCTGGGGACAGGGAGTGATACGCAGTATTTT. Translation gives CASSLGTGSDTQYF.

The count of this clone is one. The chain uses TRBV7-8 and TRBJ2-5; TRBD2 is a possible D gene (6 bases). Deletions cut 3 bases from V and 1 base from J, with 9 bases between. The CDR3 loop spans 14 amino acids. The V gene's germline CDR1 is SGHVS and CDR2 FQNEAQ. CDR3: CASSFATSQETQYF. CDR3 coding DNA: TGTGCCAGCAGCTTCGCGACTAGCCAAGAGACCCAGTACTTC.

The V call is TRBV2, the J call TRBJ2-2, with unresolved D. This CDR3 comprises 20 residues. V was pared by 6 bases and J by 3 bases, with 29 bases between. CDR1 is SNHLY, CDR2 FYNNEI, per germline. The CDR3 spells CASRYGPGSSPTSYTGELFF. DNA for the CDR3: TGTGCCAGCAGATACGGGCCCGGGTCGTCCCCCACTTCTTACACCGGGGAGCTGTTTTTT.

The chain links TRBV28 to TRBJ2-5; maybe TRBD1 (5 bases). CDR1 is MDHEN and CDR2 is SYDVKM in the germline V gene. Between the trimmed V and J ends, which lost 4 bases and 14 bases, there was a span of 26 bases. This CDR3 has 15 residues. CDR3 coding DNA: TGTGCCAGCAGTTCTAAGATAAGAAGGACAAAATTTCAATACTTC. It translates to CASSSKIRRTKFQYF.

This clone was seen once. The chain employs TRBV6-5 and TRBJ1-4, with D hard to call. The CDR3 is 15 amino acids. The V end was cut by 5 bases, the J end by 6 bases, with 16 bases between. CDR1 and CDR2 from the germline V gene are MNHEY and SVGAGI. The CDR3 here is CASSAQTYTHEKLFF. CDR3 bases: TGTGCCAGCAGTGCCCAGACTTATACCCATGAAAAACTGTTTTTT.

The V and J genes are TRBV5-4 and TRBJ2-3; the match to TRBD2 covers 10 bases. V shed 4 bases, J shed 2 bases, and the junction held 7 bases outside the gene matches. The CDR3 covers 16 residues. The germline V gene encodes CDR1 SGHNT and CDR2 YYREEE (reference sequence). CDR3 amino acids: CASSISGGTYTDTQYF. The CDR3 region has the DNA TGTGCCAGCAGCATTAGCGGGGGGACGTACACAGATACGCAGTATTTT.

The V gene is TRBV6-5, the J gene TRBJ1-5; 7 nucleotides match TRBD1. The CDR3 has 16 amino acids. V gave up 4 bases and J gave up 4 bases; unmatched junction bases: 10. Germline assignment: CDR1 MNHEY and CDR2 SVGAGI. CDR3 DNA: TGTGCCAGCAGTTCAACAGGGGTTGACAAAAATCAGCCCCAGCATTTT. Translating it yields CASSSTGVDKNQPQHF.

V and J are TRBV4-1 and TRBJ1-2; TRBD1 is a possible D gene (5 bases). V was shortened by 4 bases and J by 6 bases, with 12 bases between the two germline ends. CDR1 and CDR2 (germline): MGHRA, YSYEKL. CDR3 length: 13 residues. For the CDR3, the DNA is TGCGCCAGCAGCCCCCCCCGGGGGGATGGCTACACCTTC. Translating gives CASSPPRGDGYTF.

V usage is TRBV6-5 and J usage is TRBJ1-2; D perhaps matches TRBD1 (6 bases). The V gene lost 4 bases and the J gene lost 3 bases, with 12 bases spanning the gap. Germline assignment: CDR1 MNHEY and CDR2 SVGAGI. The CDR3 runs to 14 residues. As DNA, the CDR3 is TGTGCCAGCAGTTCTGGACAGACCGACTATGGCTACACCTTC. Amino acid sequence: CASSSGQTDYGYTF.